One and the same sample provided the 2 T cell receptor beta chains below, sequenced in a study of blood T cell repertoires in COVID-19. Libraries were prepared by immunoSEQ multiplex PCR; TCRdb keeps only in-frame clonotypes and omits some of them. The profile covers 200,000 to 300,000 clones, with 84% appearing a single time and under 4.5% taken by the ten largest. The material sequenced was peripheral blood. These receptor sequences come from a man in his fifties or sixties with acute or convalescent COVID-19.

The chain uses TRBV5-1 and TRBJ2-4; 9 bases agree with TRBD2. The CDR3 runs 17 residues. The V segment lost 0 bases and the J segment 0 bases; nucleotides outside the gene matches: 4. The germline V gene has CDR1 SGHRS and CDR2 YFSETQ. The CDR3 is CASSLGGGVLAKNIQYF. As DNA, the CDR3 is TGCGCCAGCAGCTTGGGCGGGGGGGTTCTAGCCAAAAACATTCAGTACTTC.

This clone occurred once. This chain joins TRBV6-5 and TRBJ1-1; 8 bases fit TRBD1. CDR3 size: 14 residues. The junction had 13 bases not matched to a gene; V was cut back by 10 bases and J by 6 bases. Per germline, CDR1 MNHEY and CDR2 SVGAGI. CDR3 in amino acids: CATQQGVMIPEAFF. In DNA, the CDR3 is TGTGCCACCCAACAGGGGGTGATGATCCCTGAAGCTTTCTTT.